The 26 T cell receptor beta chains in this list originate from one sample, sequenced in a study of T cell responses to AZD1222 COVID-19 vaccine. Sequencing used immunoSEQ multiplex PCR; TCRdb keeps in-frame clones, though not all of them. The sample contains some 140,000 clones, about 82% of which appear only once. Sample: peripheral blood, taken 28 days after the second dose of the MenACWY control vaccine. The origin of the receptors is an adult who received the MenACWY meningococcal vaccine as a control.

V usage is TRBV5-6 and J usage is TRBJ1-1; D ambiguous. The CDR3 has 13 amino acids. Deletions cut 4 bases from V and 7 bases from J, with 14 bases between. Germline V gene sequence: CDR1 SGHDT, CDR2 YYEEEE. The DNA for the CDR3 is TGTGCCAGCAGCAGGATACAAGCGGGTGAAGCTTTCTTT. Its protein product is CASSRIQAGEAFF.

V usage is TRBV7-8 and J usage is TRBJ1-5, with no clear D. From germline, CDR1 is SGHVS and CDR2 FQNEAQ. V was cut by 4 bases and J by 5 bases, with 15 bases left in between. The CDR3 is made up of 15 amino acids. The CDR3 loop is CASSSLRESDQPQHF. The CDR3 DNA is TGTGCCAGCAGCTCCCTCCGGGAGAGCGATCAGCCCCAGCATTTT.

This chain joins TRBV3-1 (or the pseudogene TRBV3-2) and TRBJ2-3, with TRBD2 as a possible D gene (5 bases). The CDR3 extends over 17 amino acids. Germline CDR1 is LGHDT and CDR2 is YNNKEL (reference sequence). V dropped 1 base and J dropped 4 bases, with 18 bases sitting between them. The CDR3 spells CASSQVAAVAHPDTQYF. Here the CDR3 DNA reads TGTGCCAGCAGCCAAGTGGCGGCTGTAGCGCACCCAGATACGCAGTATTTT.

The CDR3 here is CASSVSRKSSYNSPLHF. In nucleotides, the CDR3 is TGTGCCAGTAGTGTATCAAGAAAGAGCTCCTATAATTCACCCCTCCACTTT. This chain connects TRBV19 to TRBJ1-6; D not certain. The length of the CDR3 is 17 residues. The germline CDR1 and CDR2 sequences are LNHDA and SQIVND (reference sequence). Trimming left V 5 bases short and J 0 bases short, with 14 bases between.

This clone was seen a single time. CDR3 sequence: CASSESVPAADTQYF. CDR3 bases: TGCGCCAGCAGTGAGTCGGTCCCAGCGGCGGATACGCAGTATTTT. This chain uses TRBV10-1 with TRBJ2-3; D is perhaps TRBD2 (5 bases). Trimming took off 0 bases at V and 6 bases at J, with 13 bases between the two ends. The CDR3 has 15 residues. Germline CDR1 reads WNHNN; CDR2 reads SYGVQD (reference sequence).

The genes are TRBV11-1 and TRBJ2-7; TRBD2 aligns across 8 bases. The CDR3 runs to 12 residues. CDR1 is SGHAT, CDR2 FQDESV, per germline (reference sequence). J gave up 6 bases and V 2 bases, and 0 bases lay outside the gene matches. In DNA form, the CDR3 reads TGTGCCAGCAGCTTAAGCGGGGGCGAGCAGTACTTC. Amino acids: CASSLSGGEQYF.

This chain joins TRBV27 and TRBJ1-1; 8 bases line up with TRBD1. CDR3 length: 12 amino acids. The V and J ends lost 8 bases and 4 bases, in that order; junction bases with no gene match: 3. Per the germline V gene, CDR1 is MNHEY and CDR2 is SMNVEV (reference sequence). In DNA, the CDR3 is TGTGCCAGCCAACAGGGGGGCACTGAAGCTTTCTTT. Translation: CASQQGGTEAFF.

Here the CDR3 DNA reads TGTGCCAGCGGACGTACCGGGGGTTCTGGGGCCAACGTCCTGACTTTC. This gives the protein CASGRTGGSGANVLTF. This chain links TRBV28 with TRBJ2-6, with a tentative D call TRBD2 (6 bases). V lost 8 bases and J lost 1, with 15 bases in between. Germline assignment: CDR1 MDHEN and CDR2 SYDVKM. The length of the CDR3 is 16 residues.

The chain recombines TRBV28 with TRBJ1-2, with 12 bases matching TRBD1. V dropped 3 bases and J dropped 5; count of bases not matched to a gene: 10. There are 17 residues in the CDR3. The germline V gene encodes CDR1 MDHEN and CDR2 SYDVKM. The CDR3 sequence: CASSFPPGTGGAYGYTF. As DNA, the CDR3 is TGTGCCAGCAGTTTCCCTCCGGGGACAGGGGGCGCGTATGGCTACACCTTC.

J is TRBJ2-5 and V is TRBV5-8; D possibly corresponds to TRBD1 (5 bases). Germline CDR1 is SGHTS and CDR2 is YDEGEE. The CDR3 is 15 amino acids. V dropped 0 bases and J dropped 2 bases, with 11 bases sitting between them. The CDR3 bases are TGTGCCAGCAGCTTGGGTGGGTCAGGGCAAGAGACCCAGTACTTC. The encoded protein is CASSLGGSGQETQYF.

The chain combines TRBV19 with TRBJ1-1, with 11 nucleotides matching TRBD1. The CDR3 spans 18 residues. Looked up from germline, CDR1 is LNHDA and CDR2 is SQIVND (reference sequence). V lost 6 bases, J lost 0 bases, and 12 bases stayed unmatched. The CDR3 loop reads CASSLILGQGGLNTEAFF. CDR3 in DNA: TGTGCCAGTAGCCTCATCCTGGGACAGGGGGGGTTGAACACTGAAGCTTTCTTT.

This clone was seen only once. The chain is built from TRBV5-1 and TRBJ2-5; 11 bases agree with TRBD2. Germline loops: CDR1 SGHRS, CDR2 YFSETQ. This CDR3 comprises 15 residues. The ends lost 4 bases at V and 4 bases at J; junction bases unmatched: 6. The CDR3 coding sequence is TGCGCCAGCAGCCTGGGACTAGCGGAGGGAGAGACCCAGTACTTC. It yields the protein CASSLGLAEGETQYF.

The chain uses TRBV4-1 and TRBJ1-6, with TRBD1 identical over 7 bases. The CDR3 extends over 14 amino acids. V lost 4 bases, J lost 5 bases, and 2 bases stayed unmatched. Germline values: CDR1 MGHRA, CDR2 YSYEKL. CDR3 nucleotides: TGCGCCAGCAGCCGCGACAGGGATAATTCACCCCTCCACTTT. It yields the protein CASSRDRDNSPLHF.

J is TRBJ2-5 and V is TRBV9; 13 nucleotides align to TRBD2. This CDR3 region has 16 residues. Unmatched junction bases numbered 6, after V lost 5 bases and J lost 2 bases. The germline V gene encodes CDR1 SGDLS and CDR2 YYNGEE. CDR3 DNA: TGTGCCAGCAGTGCCGGGACTAGCGGGGTTCAAGAGACCCAGTACTTC. This codes for CASSAGTSGVQETQYF.

The J gene is TRBJ2-3, the V gene TRBV6-6; 9 nucleotides match TRBD1. Trimming cost V 7 bases and J 0 bases; bases outside gene matches: 2. The germline V gene encodes CDR1 MNHNY and CDR2 SVGAGI (reference sequence). This CDR3 has 14 residues. The DNA for the CDR3 is TGTGCCAGCATTGACAGGGGGAGCACAGATACGCAGTATTTT. This sequence encodes CASIDRGSTDTQYF.

This sequence joins TRBV7-6 and TRBJ2-7; D tentatively reads TRBD1 or TRBD2 (6 bases each). The CDR3 has 16 amino acids. V was shortened by 3 bases and J by 4 bases, with 19 bases between the two germline ends. Germline CDR1 and CDR2: SGHVS and FNYEAQ. The CDR3 sequence is CASSFGPTGGTYEQYF. DNA for the CDR3: TGTGCCAGCAGCTTCGGACCGACCGGAGGGACATACGAGCAGTACTTC.

In its sample, this clone was seen once. The chain has TRBV15 and TRBJ2-1, with a weak D call TRBD2 (6 bases). In germline, CDR1 is LNHNV, CDR2 YYDKDF (reference sequence). V was clipped by 1 base and J by 2 bases, with 18 bases between them. The CDR3 is 18 amino acids. CDR3 protein: CATSRGGDARVPYNEQFF. The CDR3 DNA sequence: TGTGCCACCAGCAGAGGGGGGGATGCCAGGGTCCCCTACAATGAGCAGTTCTTC.

This chain joins TRBV7-2 and TRBJ1-5; 7 bases fit TRBD1. The ends lost 5 bases at V and 5 bases at J; junction bases unmatched: 6. This CDR3 contains 14 residues. CDR1 is SGHTA and CDR2 is FQGNSA in the germline V gene. The CDR3 DNA reads as TGTGCCAGCAGCACGCCGGGACAGTATCAGCCCCAGCATTTT. Translated: CASSTPGQYQPQHF.

This clone appeared a single time. V and J are TRBV7-9 and TRBJ1-1; D gene uncertain. Germline V gene lookup returns CDR1 SEHNR and CDR2 FQNEAQ (reference sequence). V was clipped by 4 bases and J by 2 bases, with 17 bases between them. The CDR3 extends over 16 amino acids. In DNA, the CDR3 is TGTGCCAGCAGCTCCTCAGCCGGGCCTTTAAACACTGAAGCTTTCTTT. Translation: CASSSSAGPLNTEAFF.

The chain joins TRBV6-5 to TRBJ1-4; no clear D. CDR1 and CDR2 (germline): MNHEY, SVGAGI. This CDR3 is built from 14 residues. V lost 9 bases and J lost 0, with 11 bases in between. The CDR3 spells CASLEVATNEKLFF. The CDR3 nucleotides read TGTGCCAGTCTAGAAGTTGCAACTAATGAAAAACTGTTTTTT.

The chain links TRBV7-2 to TRBJ2-7; 14 bases match TRBD2. This CDR3 is built from 17 residues. The J segment lost 7 bases and the V segment lost 0 bases, leaving 8 bases of the junction unmatched. The V gene's germline CDR1 is SGHTA and CDR2 FQGNSA. The CDR3 reads CASSLALGLAGGWEQYF. Here the CDR3 DNA reads TGTGCCAGCAGCTTAGCCCTCGGACTAGCGGGAGGATGGGAGCAGTACTTC.

This clone was recorded once. This chain uses TRBV9 with TRBJ1-4; 7 bases match TRBD1. Germline CDR1 and CDR2: SGDLS and YYNGEE. CDR3 size: 15 residues. The ends lost 1 base at V and 8 bases at J; junction bases unmatched: 8. The CDR3 DNA reads TGTGCCAGCAGCGTAAACAGGGGCGGTGGGGAAAAACTGTTTTTT. It specifies CASSVNRGGGEKLFF.

This clone was found once. This sequence joins TRBV5-1 and TRBJ1-6, with 12 bases aligning to TRBD1. The CDR3 covers 16 residues. Trimming at V came to 4 bases and at J to 6 bases, leaving 5 bases not matched to a gene. CDR1 SGHRS and CDR2 YFSETQ come from the germline V gene. CDR3 sequence reads: CASSTGTGGRNSPLHF. DNA of the CDR3: TGCGCCAGCAGCACGGGGACAGGGGGCCGTAATTCACCCCTCCACTTT.

The CDR3 loop is CASSPQGGGYTF. The DNA of the CDR3 is TGTGCCAGCAGTCCACAGGGCGGTGGCTACACCTTC. The chain combines TRBV6-6 with TRBJ1-2; tentatively, D is TRBD1 (6 bases). Trimming pared 5 bases from V and 7 bases from J, leaving 11 bases between. CDR1 is MNHNY, CDR2 SVGAGI, per germline (reference sequence). This CDR3 is 12 amino acids long.

The gene calls are TRBV9 and TRBJ2-3, with D unclear. Deletions cut 0 bases from V and 3 bases from J, with 11 bases between. This CDR3 has 15 residues. From germline, CDR1 is SGDLS and CDR2 YYNGEE. This CDR3 is CASSVEAVWTDTQYF. CDR3 nucleotides: TGTGCCAGCAGCGTAGAGGCGGTGTGGACAGATACGCAGTATTTT.

The chain has TRBV7-2 and TRBJ2-1, with 11 bases aligning to TRBD2. CDR3 length: 16 amino acids. The V and J ends lost 2 bases and 7 bases, in that order; junction bases with no gene match: 7. Germline CDR1 reads SGHTA; CDR2 reads FQGNSA. The CDR3 coding sequence is TGTGCCAGCAGCTTATGGTTCTTAGCGGGAGGGAATGAGCAGTTCTTC. Amino acids: CASSLWFLAGGNEQFF.